What follows are 26 T cell receptor beta chains derived from one specimen sequenced in a study of breast tumors, draining lymph nodes, adjacent tissues. Using its own MiXCR run on the multiplex PCR reads, TCRdb lists one record per CDR3 protein. Found here are 140,000 or so distinct CDR3 sequences, 32% of them singletons; the top ten hold 2.3%. The lymph nodes were axillary draining lymph nodes from breast cancer patients. Sequencing used axillary lymph node tissue. Receptors were obtained from a female donor with breast cancer. Some clones in this sample may be carry-over from other donors' samples.

The chain couples TRBV29-1 to TRBJ1-2; D call uncertain. V lost 8 bases to trimming and J lost 6 bases, with 13 bases between them. Germline V gene sequence: CDR1 SQVTM, CDR2 ANQGSEA. The CDR3 sequence is 11 residues long. This CDR3 is CSLVAGDGYTF. CDR3 DNA sequence: TGCAGCTTGGTGGCGGGCGATGGCTACACCTTC.

This clonotype was seen at least ten times. The genes are TRBV6-2 or TRBV6-3 and TRBJ2-3; D may be TRBD2 (6 bases). Germline values: CDR1 MNHEY, CDR2 SVGEGT. V was trimmed by 7 bases and J by 1 base, leaving 12 bases between them. This CDR3 spans 14 amino acids. DNA for the CDR3: TGTGCCAGCACCGGGGGTAGCGGCACAGATACGCAGTATTTT. This sequence encodes CASTGGSGTDTQYF.

Details on this clonotype: An end of the junction differs from the germline gene, which may be a read error. The CDR3 loop reads CASSLVSGGLNTGELFF. The DNA for the CDR3 is TGTGCCAGCAGCTTAGTTAGCGGGGGTTTGAACACCGGGGAGCTGTTCTTT. The chain combines TRBV7-2 with TRBJ2-2; 9 bases line up with TRBD2. The V gene's germline CDR1 is SGHTA and CDR2 FQGNSA. The CDR3 runs to 17 residues. Full variable domain (rest looked up from reference TRBV7-2 and TRBJ2-2): GAGVSQSPSNKVTEKGKDVELRCDPISGHTALYWYRQSLGQGLEFLIYFQGNSAPDKSGLPSDRFSAERTGGSVSTLTIQRTQQEDSAVYLCASSLVSGGLNTGELFFGEGSRLTVL.

Comments on this clonotype: A read error may account for a junction end that differs from germline. This rearrangement joins TRBV7-3 to TRBJ2-6, with D perhaps assigned TRBD1 or TRBD2 (5 bases each). Germline values: CDR1 SGHTA, CDR2 FQGTGA. CDR3 length equals 18 residues. This CDR3 is CASSPRNLWDAGAHVLTF. In DNA, the CDR3 is TGTGCCAGCAGCCCTAGGAACCTCTGGGACGCTGGGGCCCACGTCCTGACTTTC.

The chain links TRBV6-6 to TRBJ2-3; no clear D gene. CDR1 and CDR2 (germline): MNHNY, SVGAGI (reference sequence). The CDR3 length is 13 residues. Trimming stripped 6 bases from V and 3 bases from J, with 10 bases between. The chain's CDR3 is CASRAAGTDTQYF. In DNA, the CDR3 is TGTGCCAGCAGGGCCGCCGGGACAGATACGCAGTATTTT.

The chain carries TRBV15 and TRBJ2-2; possibly TRBD1 for D (6 bases). The CDR3 length is 13 residues. V dropped 8 bases and J dropped 4 bases, with 11 bases sitting between them. Germline V gene sequence: CDR1 LNHNV, CDR2 YYDKDF (reference sequence). As DNA, the CDR3 is TGTGCCACCGGGGGCAGGGGCACCGGGGAGCTGTTTTTT. It yields the protein CATGGRGTGELFF.

The CDR3 here is CASSHGRGSTNYGYTF. The CDR3 region has the DNA TGTGCCAGCAGTCACGGCAGGGGGTCGACTAACTATGGCTACACCTTC. The J gene is TRBJ1-2, the V gene TRBV6-1, with 7 bases that match TRBD1. The V segment lost 5 bases and the J segment 0 bases; nucleotides outside the gene matches: 9. Germline V gives CDR1 MNHNS, CDR2 SASEGT. This CDR3 region has 16 residues.

This clonotype has a count of ten or more. This chain uses TRBV7-3 with TRBJ1-3, with D maybe TRBD1 (5 bases). The V end lost 5 bases, the J end lost 0 bases, and 14 bases lay between the germline ends. The V gene's germline CDR1 is SGHTA and CDR2 FQGTGA. The CDR3 has 16 amino acids. Here the CDR3 reads CASSPDRGYSGNTIYF. CDR3 nucleotides: TGTGCCAGCAGCCCCGATCGGGGCTACTCTGGAAACACCATATATTTT.

This clonotype was observed at least ten times. The chain joins TRBV25-1 to TRBJ2-1; 9 bases fit TRBD1. The V segment lost 5 bases and the J segment 6 bases; nucleotides outside the gene matches: 5. The CDR3 is made up of 14 amino acids. The germline V gene has CDR1 MGHDK and CDR2 SYGVNS. The CDR3 region is CASSSRDRANEQFF. In nucleotides, the CDR3 is TGTGCCAGCAGTTCCCGGGACAGGGCCAATGAGCAGTTCTTC.

The sample holds many counts of this clonotype. CDR3 in DNA: TGTGCCAGTAGTATGAAGGGTAGCGGGGGCTGGGAGGAGACCCAGTACTTC. This gives the protein CASSMKGSGGWEETQYF. The V gene is TRBV19, the J gene TRBJ2-5, with 9 bases aligning to TRBD2. Trimming took 3 bases from V and 5 from J; bases not matched to a gene: 13. Germline CDR1 and CDR2: LNHDA and SQIVND (reference sequence). This CDR3 contains 17 residues.

Turning to this clonotype: This sequence may be a read error, since a much larger clone differs from it by one base. The V call is TRBV20-1, the J call TRBJ2-5, with D possibly matching TRBD2 (5 bases). From germline, CDR1 is DFQATT and CDR2 SNEGSKA (reference sequence). Trimming cost V 6 bases and J 7 bases, with 21 bases left between them. This CDR3 spans 14 amino acids. The CDR3: CSALTSGGEATQYF. The CDR3 DNA is TGCAGTGCCCTTACGTCAGGAGGCGAGGCGACCCAGTACTTC.

Notes on this clonotype: One junction end disagrees with the germline gene, perhaps due to a read error. The chain recombines TRBV6-6 with TRBJ1-2; D remains ambiguous. Looked up from germline, CDR1 is MNHNY and CDR2 is SVGAGI (reference sequence). This CDR3 has 12 residues. The CDR3 DNA sequence: TGTGCCAGCAGTGAAGGGAACTGTGGCTACACCTTC. This gives the protein CASSEGNCGYTF.

This clonotype was observed at least ten times. The V gene is TRBV13, the J gene TRBJ2-7, with TRBD1 matching over 7 bases. CDR1 is PRHDT and CDR2 is FYEKMQ in the germline V gene (reference sequence). CDR3 size: 13 residues. J was trimmed by 3 bases and V by 3 bases; bases with no gene match: 2. CDR3 region: CASSFGQDYEQYF. The CDR3 nucleotides are TGTGCCAGCAGCTTTGGACAGGACTACGAGCAGTACTTC.

This clonotype showed up many times. This chain connects TRBV6-5 to TRBJ1-2, with D uncertain. Trimming removed 10 bases from V and 4 bases from J, with 16 bases in between. The CDR3 is 13 amino acids. Germline V CDR1 and CDR2: MNHEY, SVGAGI. CDR3 bases: TGTGCCACCACGGGGAACCCGTTCTATGGCTACACCTTC. This sequence encodes CATTGNPFYGYTF.

J is TRBJ1-2 and V is TRBV30; 7 bases fit TRBD1. This CDR3 is 12 amino acids long. V trimming: 5 bases; J trimming: 0 bases; junction bases outside the gene matches: 0. CDR1 GTSNPN and CDR2 SVGIG come from the germline V gene (reference sequence). The CDR3 nucleotides read TGTGCCTGGGACAGGGCTAACTATGGCTACACCTTC. This translates into CAWDRANYGYTF. Variable domain in full (rest from reference TRBV30 and TRBJ1-2): SQTIHQWPATLVQPVGSPLSLECTVEGTSNPNLYWYRQAAGRGLQLLFYSVGIGQISSEVPQNLSASRPQDRQFILSSKKLLLSDSGFYLCAWDRANYGYTFGSGTRLTVV.

The chain has TRBV2 and TRBJ2-1, with D tentatively TRBD1 or TRBD2 (6 bases each). Germline-derived CDR1 and CDR2 are SNHLY and FYNNEI. The CDR3 loop spans 15 amino acids. Trimming stripped 3 bases from V and 10 bases from J, with 19 bases between. In DNA, the CDR3 is TGTGCCAGCAGTGAGAGGGGGGCCTCTTCGCCAGAGCAGTTCTTC. Amino acids: CASSERGASSPEQFF.

This clonotype was counted ten times or more. In DNA form, the CDR3 reads TGTGCCAGCAGCGTAGAGGATTTCCCAGTGAACACTGAAGCTTTCTTT. Protein: CASSVEDFPVNTEAFF. J is TRBJ1-1 and V is TRBV9; D unclear. This CDR3 has 16 residues. Germline V CDR1 and CDR2: SGDLS, YYNGEE. Between the trimmed V and J ends, which lost 0 bases and 0 bases, there was a span of 12 bases.

The J gene is TRBJ1-4, the V gene TRBV20-1, with unresolved D. This CDR3 is 15 amino acids long. Germline V gene data show CDR1 as DFQATT and CDR2 as SNEGSKA (reference sequence). The V end was cut by 6 bases, the J end by 4 bases, with 18 bases between. The CDR3 reads CSAAPRLAGNEKLFF. The CDR3 DNA follows: TGCAGTGCGGCCCCAAGACTAGCGGGTAATGAAAAACTGTTTTTT.

This clonotype came up many times. The chain couples TRBV3-1 to TRBJ1-6, with 8 positions matching TRBD1. The CDR3 sequence is 14 residues long. Trimming removed 1 base from V and 13 bases from J; junction bases left unmatched: 6. The V gene's germline CDR1 is LGHDT and CDR2 YNNKEL (reference sequence). CDR3 sequence reads: CASSQAGGSGPLHF. The CDR3 nucleotides are TGTGCCAGCAGCCAAGCAGGGGGCTCTGGGCCCCTCCACTTT.

Worth noting for this clonotype: A junction end diverges from the germline sequence, so it may reflect a read error. The rearrangement links TRBV6-2 or TRBV6-3 to TRBJ2-5, with 9 bases that match TRBD2. CDR3 length equals 14 residues. The germline V gene encodes CDR1 MNHEY and CDR2 SVGEGT. CDR3 coding DNA: TGTGCCGGCAGTGCCTTAGCGGGGGAACGGACCCAGTACTTC. Translated: CAGSALAGERTQYF.

This chain uses TRBV5-1 with TRBJ1-1; D is possibly TRBD1 (5 bases). V lost 0 bases, J lost 1 base, and 10 bases lay in between. Per germline, CDR1 SGHRS and CDR2 YFSETQ. The CDR3 sequence is 15 residues long. CDR3 protein: CASSLGPGRNTEAFF. CDR3 nucleotides: TGCGCCAGCAGCTTGGGCCCAGGGCGGAACACTGAAGCTTTCTTT. The complete variable domain, with remaining parts taken from reference TRBV5-1 and TRBJ1-1, reads KAGVTQTPRYLIKTRGQQVTLSCSPISGHRSVSWYQQTPGQGLQFLFEYFSETQRNKGNFPGRFSGRQFSNSRSEMNVSTLELGDSALYLCASSLGPGRNTEAFFGQGTRLTVV.

This clonotype was detected only a few times. Compared with germline, one end of the junction differs, possibly owing to a read error. The J gene is TRBJ2-5, the V gene TRBV5-1, with D perhaps TRBD2 (6 bases). Germline CDR1 SGHRS, CDR2 YFSETQ. The CDR3 runs to 14 residues. CDR3 bases: TGCGCCAGCACGGAGGCAGGGAGGCAAGACACCCAGTACTTC. Its protein product is CASTEAGRQDTQYF. The full variable domain, with the rest looked up from reference TRBV5-1 and TRBJ2-5, is KAGVTQTPRYLIKTRGQQVTLSCSPISGHRSVSWYQQTPGQGLQFLFEYFSETQRNKGNFPGRFSGRQFSNSRSEMNVSTLELGDSALYLCASTEAGRQDTQYFGPGTRLLVL.

This clonotype came up once. The chain links TRBV9 to TRBJ2-6; 7 positions match TRBD1. The germline gives CDR1 SGDLS, CDR2 YYNGEE. This CDR3 spans 16 amino acids. The ends lost 3 bases at V and 4 bases at J; junction bases unmatched: 7. CDR3 loop: CASSADSGQGANVLTF. The CDR3 region has the DNA TGTGCCAGCAGCGCGGACTCGGGACAGGGGGCCAACGTCCTGACTTTC.

This clonotype was seen repeatedly, ten times or more. V is TRBV12-3 or TRBV12-4 and J is TRBJ2-2; no reliable D call. The CDR3 is 15 residues long. V was trimmed by 4 bases and J by 5 bases, leaving 14 bases between them. CDR3 bases: TGTGCCAGCAGTTCCCCCCTCGTCTATACCGGGGAGCTGTTTTTT. It translates to CASSSPLVYTGELFF.

A note on this clonotype: Relative to the germline gene, one junction end is altered; a read error may explain this. The V call is TRBV6-6, the J call TRBJ2-2; 8 bases align to TRBD2. Germline V CDR1 and CDR2: MNHNY, SVGAGI (reference sequence). This CDR3 is built from 14 residues. CDR3 region: CASSHSTDSGGLFF. For the CDR3, the DNA is TGTGCCAGCAGTCACTCAACGGACAGCGGGGGGCTGTTTTTT.

Comment on this clonotype: Possible read error: a much larger clone is one base away. This chain connects TRBV28 to TRBJ2-7; D gene unclear. CDR3 length: 13 residues. Germline loops: CDR1 MDHEN, CDR2 SYDVKM. In nucleotides, the CDR3 is TGTGCCAGCAGTTTTACAACCACCTACGGGCAGTACTTC. Its translation is CASSFTTTYGQYF.